The clone carrying this TCR beta chain was found a few times. The CDR3 spans 15 residues. With 7 bases removed from V and 0 bases from J, the gap between germline ends came to 18 bases. Germline loops: CDR1 SQVTM, CDR2 ANQGSEA. A second PCR of about 7 to 11 cycles used a sample-barcoded 5' primer and a J-beta primer mix. Using its own MiXCR run on the 5' RACE reads, TCRdb lists one record per CDR3 protein. The table lists more than 1,400,000 distinct CDR3 sequences, around two fifths of them singletons, with roughly 8.2% in the top ten. The sample belongs to a study of blood T cells in healthy people across ages.

The chain carries TRBV29-1 and TRBJ1-2; no clear D. The source material was blood. The receptor was isolated from a woman between 18 and 29 years old in good health. CDR3 in DNA: TGCAGCGCCGGGCCAGGCAGCCAGTCTAACTATGGCTACACCTTC. Encoded protein: CSAGPGSQSNYGYTF.